This paragraph reports one T cell receptor (beta chain). The CDR3 loop spans 12 amino acids. The V gene's germline CDR1 is SGHDT and CDR2 YYEEEE. Trimming took 6 bases from V and 7 from J, leaving 11 bases between them. This record comes from a study of OX40 agonist ivuxolimab in advanced cancers. Measured with immunoSEQ multiplex PCR; TCRdb has only the in-frame clones, and not every one. Of about 30,000 clones listed, 84% are singletons. No patient had autoimmune disease or received systemic immunosuppression. The receptor comes from an adult with an advanced solid tumor such as melanoma, head and neck, liver or kidney cancer. The chain carries TRBV5-6 and TRBJ2-1; D remains ambiguous. Sample: CD4+ or CD8+ T cells sorted from blood, taken in a trial of the OX40 agonist ivuxolimab. The CDR3 DNA reads as TGTGCCAGCACCTCAGGTGGGAATGAGCAGTTCTTC. It is translated as CASTSGGNEQFF.